Included here is one T cell receptor (beta chain) sequence, with context. It lacks a known antigen. The record has no base qualities; no much larger clone is one base away. The cohort consisted of more than 650 healthy bone marrow donors. All cohort members were sampled while nominally healthy, although unrecorded immune exposures were likely present. The donor tested CMV seronegative and was one of the 352 seronegative cohort members. A peripheral blood sample was collected from each donor, and TCR beta sequencing was performed on peripheral blood mononuclear cells. The Qiagen DNeasy Blood Extraction Kit was used to extract genomic DNA from the blood cell samples. The sample belongs to a study of cytomegalovirus exposure and HLA in healthy donors (dated by TCRdb to the late 2010s). Study-level background: An earlier analysis of several hundred of the donors reported 250 to 300 Gb of sequence data and about 100 million unique TCR beta sequences from 190 million or so T cells. Genome-wide SNP genotypes for about 55% of the roughly 670 donors were used in a later genetic analysis, which treated that subset as a discovery cohort. Every repertoire in the discovery cohort had been generated on one and the same sequencing platform. Rather than using new phenotypic data, the later analysis identified candidate immune exposures from TCR beta sequences and from how often those sequences occurred across donors. The aim of the study was to test whether cataloging public T cell receptors could identify signatures of past pathogen exposure. High-throughput TCR immunosequencing, statistical association of individual TCRs with disease status, and machine learning were combined to predict cytomegalovirus infection status. Among some 400 genotyped donors of the cohort, an average of roughly 230,000 unique TCR beta nucleotide sequences was sequenced per donor, of which about 20% were non-productive. Class I and class II HLA loci were covered by the typing at four-digit resolution. Roughly five DR-DQ haplotypes were treated as single units for association and clustering because of strong linkage in the cohort. A separate validation cohort of approximately 120 different subjects was used in addition to the approximately 610-subject first cohort. Donor age, sex, ethnicity and CMV serostatus were collected together with the repertoire data. Of the approximately 400 genotyped donors, 81% fell in the genetic ancestry cluster associated with self-reported Caucasian donors. An earlier analysis of several hundred of the donors used high-throughput TCR beta sequencing to judge whether each TCR beta V gene segment behaved as functional or pseudogenic. Around 320 gigabases of sequencing data and 70 million to 100 million unique TCR sequences were included in an early release covering roughly 600 HLA-typed donors. The T cell repertoires of 666 subjects were profiled by immunosequencing and related to cytomegalovirus serostatus. To study patterns of TCR occurrence, a later analysis re-analyzed previously published TCR beta repertoires from 650 to 750 donors and added high-resolution HLA genotyping. The number of typed donors differed by locus: 629-630 for A, B, C, DRB1 and DQB1; roughly 510 for DQA1; approximately 600 for DPA1; and about 470 for DPB1. Broad study findings and their caveats: A later analysis associated 15,000 or so TCR beta sequences with specific HLA alleles at a false discovery rate of 0.05. Roughly 17 rarely observed V segments, including chromosome 9 orphons, were excluded from the earlier analysis of about 610 of the donors because counts were too low. In a later analysis, HLA-associated TCR beta chains were found to be more clonally expanded and to have lower generation probabilities than equally common non-associated chains. In both the original and validation cohorts, the classifier was reported to diagnose cytomegalovirus status with high specificity and sensitivity. The presence/absence analyses assumed that sequencing depth was roughly uniform across donors, and that assumption may not be true. In a later analysis, several top co-occurrence clusters were reported to appear linked to parvovirus B19, influenza, CMV and Epstein-Barr virus. Three of the identified cytomegalovirus-associated TCR beta chains were confirmed in vitro to be specific for cytomegalovirus antigens. According to a later analysis, TCR association rates differed among HLA loci, with DRB1 alleles showing the most associated TCRs and HLA-C alleles showing the fewest. Most TCR sequences were observed very rarely across donors, whereas some public TCRs were present in many individuals. A further reported finding was that TCR beta sequences accurately predicted the HLA-A and HLA-B alleles for most subjects in the first cohort. When HLA alleles, especially DR and DQ, strongly co-occurred, TCR associations were difficult to assign to individual alleles. In an earlier analysis of some 540 of the donors, most TCR beta V segments appeared in productive rearrangements about 90% or about 30% of the time, broadly matching IMGT annotations. It was suggested by the authors that the approach could potentially be generalized to other disease states and immunological phenotypes. Because some donors lacked HLA typing at each locus, the association tests relied only on the typed subset. According to a later analysis, most CMV-associated TCR beta chains appeared to be HLA-restricted, and the HLA associations seemed to be driven largely by CMV exposure. A later genetic analysis reported fewer N-insertions in productive TCRs among donors in an Asian-associated ancestry cluster than the approximately 670-donor mean. A cluster of highly shared sequence variants was judged likely to be a technical artifact of the sequencing pipeline. This cohort had only TCR beta chains sequenced, and the lack of alpha or paired-chain data limited which features could be detected. The only immune exposure information available for the cohort was CMV serostatus. A later genetic analysis associated a missense DCLRE1C variant with V-gene and J-gene trimming of TCR beta chains, and an independent cohort replicated the association. Because the 87-base-pair reads could not distinguish some IMGT-functional V segments, including TRBV6-2 and TRBV6-3, those segments were excluded. The study gave a list of 150 to 200 TCR beta chains associated with cytomegalovirus. Linkage disequilibrium might explain the correlated functional status among segregating V segments, but an unknown experimental factor could not be excluded.

The CDR3 spans 15 residues, from the cysteine through the phenylalanine. Only the CDR3 DNA stays, 45 bases, in frame from base 1. The germline V gene provides CDR1 MDHEN and CDR2 SYDVKM. The V end loses 2 bases and the J end loses 3 bases, and a stretch of 11 bases separates them. The library was obtained by the immunoSEQ multiplex PCR assay. The multiplex PCR relied on a mix of 60 forward primers for TCR Vbeta segments and 13 reverse primers for TCR Jbeta segments. The CDR3 region of rearranged TCR beta genes was amplified from genomic DNA by a multiplex PCR assay. Amplified TCR beta libraries were sequenced as 87-base-pair reads on the Illumina HiSeq System. The study's processing was this. A later analysis tallied 75 million to 85 million unique TCR beta chains across the 666 repertoires, and around 10 million of those chains were shared by two or more donors. Raw reads were error-corrected and collapsed into unique sequences with a nearest-neighbor algorithm that merged closely related sequences to remove PCR and sequencing errors. V, D and J gene segments were assigned by aligning CDR3 sequences to IMGT reference sequences. For a sequence to be retained, a match of at least six nucleotides to both a V gene segment and a J gene segment was required. Rearrangements were called productive when the CDR3 lacked stop codons and stayed in frame with V and J; all others were non-productive. Following IMGT convention, CDR3 was defined as the stretch from the second conserved V-encoded cysteine to the conserved J-encoded phenylalanine. In an earlier analysis of roughly 610 of the donors, sequences lacking an unambiguous match to a single V gene segment were excluded. An earlier analysis of 500 to 700 of the donors classified V segments as functional when productive rearrangements were above 56.7% and as segregating when the standard deviation between donors was above 5%. To diagnose cytomegalovirus status from the catalog of TCR beta chain sequences, a statistical classification framework was built. V and J gene assignment, in a later analysis, came from comparing TCR nucleotide sequences with IMGT/GENE-DB human TR gene sequences. Using the TCRdist pipeline, a later analysis assigned CDR3 sequences along with most-parsimonious VDJ recombination scenarios. In a later analysis, each TCR beta chain was defined by its CDR3 amino acid sequence together with its V-gene family, and reads without a unique V-gene family were excluded. A later analysis removed 592 highly shared, low-generation-probability nucleotide sequences to deal with suspected cross-contamination and a sequencing artifact. A later analysis calculated a clonal expansion index for each public chain from normalized within-repertoire ranks of inferred template counts. In a later analysis, generation probabilities were computed with a VDJ recombination model fitted to out-of-frame rearrangements, and the resulting probabilities were checked against IGoR. A later analysis scored TCR-TCR, TCR-HLA and TCR-CMV co-occurrence with hypergeometric tests, applying a repertoire-size bias correction to TCR pairs. To estimate false discovery rates, a later analysis permuted the HLA or CMV assignments 20 times. In a later analysis, co-occurring TCRs were grouped with DBSCAN, and TCRdist sequence similarity was added when clustering was performed within HLA-allele-positive subsets. Repertoires with fewer than 30,000 or more than 120,000 public chains, plus five repertoires with anomalous nucleotide sharing, were excluded from co-occurrence clustering. TCRdb took over this immuneACCESS table, retaining in-frame rearrangements with V and J assigned. Such tables are incomplete; in checked studies, under half of the missing clones stem from an unresolved V gene, and the remainder is unexplained. V, J and clone size derive from that table, while D and trimming were established from the DNA sequence. For this sample the table gives about 99,000 clones, of which around 82% were detected only once. The ten largest clones represent around 3.2% of the sample.

Recombination linked TRBV28 to TRBJ1-5; possibly the D gene is TRBD1, per 6 matching bases. The source of this sequence is a middle-aged man in good health and CMV-seronegative. Sequenced sample: PBMCs. The DNA is TGTGCCAGCAGTTTAGTCCGGACAGCCAATCAGCCCCAGCATTTT. It encodes CASSLVRTANQPQHF.